The 31 T cell receptor beta chains below were found in one sample sequenced in a study of CD8 T cells in ankylosing spondylitis. From the 5' RACE reads, TCRdb called clonotypes with MiXCR, one entry per CDR3 protein. The data hold roughly 250,000 distinct CDR3 sequences, with roughly a tenth observed a single time. Input material: blood, either unsorted or a sorted T cell fraction (not recorded which). The receptors stem from a male donor with ankylosing spondylitis or in good health (not recorded which).

This clonotype was seen many times. The genes are TRBV20-1 and TRBJ2-7; no definite D call. The CDR3 is made up of 13 amino acids. CDR1 and CDR2 from the germline V gene are DFQATT and SNEGSKA (reference sequence). V lost 5 bases and J 0 bases, leaving 11 bases between the germline ends. This CDR3 reads CSASDGYSYEQYF. As DNA, the CDR3 is TGCAGTGCTTCGGACGGATACTCCTACGAGCAGTACTTC.

This clonotype was seen at least ten times. This chain uses TRBV15 with TRBJ2-7; the match to TRBD1 covers 10 bases. This CDR3 contains 19 residues. Losses at the gene ends were 0 bases for V and 0 bases for J; bases not matched to a gene: 11. Germline-derived CDR1 and CDR2 are LNHNV and YYDKDF (reference sequence). The CDR3 region is CATSRDLLKGQGTSYEQYF. CDR3 sequence (DNA): TGTGCCACCAGCAGAGATCTCCTGAAGGGACAGGGGACCTCCTACGAGCAGTACTTC.

This clonotype showed up many times. The chain carries TRBV20-1 and TRBJ2-1; tentatively, D is TRBD1 (5 bases). The CDR3 sequence is 14 residues long. Germline CDR1 and CDR2: DFQATT and SNEGSKA (reference sequence). V shed 4 bases and J shed 3 bases, with 13 bases lying between them. The CDR3 spells CSANWDRGYNEQFF. In DNA form, the CDR3 reads TGCAGTGCTAATTGGGATAGGGGCTACAATGAGCAGTTCTTC.

About this clonotype: This clone may be a read error of a much larger clone one base away. The CDR3 DNA reads as TGTGCCATCAGGGGGGAGGGGCGCGACTATGGCTACAGCTTC. Amino acids: CAIRGEGRDYGYSF. This sequence joins TRBV10-3 and TRBJ1-2; a possible D gene is TRBD1 (5 bases). CDR1 is ENHRY, CDR2 SYGVKD, per germline. This CDR3 contains 14 residues.

This clonotype was counted at least ten times. The V gene is TRBV10-2, the J gene TRBJ1-1; 9 nucleotides align to TRBD1. Germline CDR1 is WSHSY and CDR2 is SAAADI. The V and J ends lost 5 bases and 4 bases, in that order; junction bases with no gene match: 11. This CDR3 is built from 16 residues. The CDR3 region is CASSILPGQGATEAFF. CDR3 DNA sequence: TGCGCCAGCAGTATTTTGCCGGGACAGGGTGCCACTGAAGCTTTCTTT.

CDR3 amino acids: CATSRVRSEELFF. CDR3 bases: TGTGCCACCAGCAGAGTCAGATCCGAGGAGCTGTTTTTT. The chain joins TRBV15 to TRBJ2-2; D gene unclear. Germline CDR1 LNHNV, CDR2 YYDKDF (reference sequence). The CDR3 consists of 13 residues. The V gene lost 1 base and the J gene lost 10 bases, with 10 bases spanning the gap.

This clonotype was detected many times. The chain employs TRBV18 and TRBJ2-3; no clear D. The V end lost 6 bases, the J end lost 0 bases, and 13 bases lay between the germline ends. Germline V gene sequence: CDR1 KGHSH, CDR2 LQKENI. The CDR3 sequence is 15 residues long. The CDR3 spells CASSAATGSTDTQYF. The CDR3, as DNA: TGTGCCAGCTCGGCGGCGACGGGCAGCACAGATACGCAGTATTTT. Combining the CDR3 with reference TRBV18 and TRBJ2-3 gives the whole variable domain NAGVMQNPRHLVRRRGQEARLRCSPMKGHSHVYWYRQLPEEGLKFMVYLQKENIIDESGMPKERFSAEFPKEGPSILRIQQVVRGDSAAYFCASSAATGSTDTQYFGPGTRLTVL.

This clonotype was detected ten times or more. The chain employs TRBV9 and TRBJ2-7; D possibly corresponds to TRBD1 (6 bases). V lost 3 bases and J 12 bases, leaving 16 bases between the germline ends. This CDR3 comprises 12 residues. From germline, CDR1 is SGDLS and CDR2 YYNGEE. The CDR3 region is CASSAEQGRRYF. The CDR3 nucleotides read TGTGCCAGCAGCGCCGAACAGGGAAGGAGGTACTTC. Drawing the rest from reference TRBV9 and TRBJ2-7, the complete variable domain is DSGVTQTPKHLITATGQRVTLRCSPRSGDLSVYWYQQSLDQGLQFLIQYYNGEERAKGNILERFSAQQFPDLHSELNLSSLELGDSALYFCASSAEQGRRYFGPGTRLTVT.

Ten or more counts support this clonotype. The J gene is TRBJ2-1, the V gene TRBV20-1; 10 positions agree with TRBD2. The V segment lost 3 bases and the J segment 14 bases; nucleotides outside the gene matches: 13. CDR1 is DFQATT and CDR2 is SNEGSKA in the germline V gene (reference sequence). The CDR3 totals 14 residues. The CDR3 sequence is CSARAGTSAGGKFF. In DNA form, the CDR3 reads TGCAGTGCTAGGGCCGGGACTAGCGCAGGAGGGAAGTTCTTC.

This clonotype came up a few times. This chain links TRBV5-1 with TRBJ2-2; D remains ambiguous. Per the germline V gene, CDR1 is SGHRS and CDR2 is YFSETQ. The CDR3 spans 15 residues. Trimming shortened V by 1 base and J by 2 bases, and 9 bases separated the two germline ends. For the CDR3, the DNA is TGCGCCAGCAGCTTGTGGGCAGATAACACCGGGGAGCTGTTTTTT. This gives the protein CASSLWADNTGELFF.

This clonotype was seen ten or more times. The chain is built from TRBV20-1 and TRBJ2-7; weak D call: TRBD2 (5 bases). This CDR3 comprises 15 residues. Trimming shortened V by 1 base and J by 2 bases, and 15 bases separated the two germline ends. CDR1 is DFQATT, CDR2 SNEGSKA, per germline (reference sequence). The CDR3 protein is CSARAGMAETYEQYF. The CDR3 region has the DNA TGCAGTGCTAGAGCGGGAATGGCAGAGACCTACGAGCAGTACTTC.

The genes are TRBV7-9 and TRBJ2-7; no reliable D call. The germline V gene has CDR1 SEHNR and CDR2 FQNEAQ (reference sequence). The CDR3 loop spans 12 amino acids. V was clipped by 2 bases and J by 6 bases, with 8 bases between them. Here the CDR3 reads CASSLPIGEQYF. Here the CDR3 DNA reads TGTGCCAGCAGCTTACCAATAGGCGAGCAGTACTTC.

This clonotype occurred many times. The chain uses TRBV20-1 and TRBJ1-1; D is unclear. The length of the CDR3 is 15 residues. Trimming stripped 0 bases from V and 0 bases from J, with 11 bases between. Germline V gene sequence: CDR1 DFQATT, CDR2 SNEGSKA (reference sequence). For the CDR3, the DNA is TGCAGTGCTAGAGATTTCTCCAGGTTGAACACTGAAGCTTTCTTT. This sequence encodes CSARDFSRLNTEAFF.

This clonotype was counted many times. The chain joins TRBV5-6 to TRBJ1-1; a possible D gene is TRBD1 (6 bases). Looked up from germline, CDR1 is SGHDT and CDR2 is YYEEEE. This CDR3 has 16 residues. Trimming removed 0 bases at V and 3 bases at J, with 15 bases between. The CDR3 is CASSLVVQGWDTEAFF. The CDR3 region has the DNA TGTGCCAGCAGCTTGGTTGTCCAGGGGTGGGACACTGAAGCTTTCTTT.

This rearrangement joins TRBV3-1 to TRBJ1-5; D is uncertain. Trimming removed 1 base at V and 0 bases at J, with 7 bases between. The CDR3 length is 15 residues. Germline CDR1 is LGHDT and CDR2 is YNNKEL (reference sequence). CDR3 nucleotides: TGTGCCAGCAGCCAAGGGGAGTTTAGCAATCAGCCCCAGCATTTT. It encodes CASSQGEFSNQPQHF.

This clonotype was counted at least ten times. This rearrangement joins TRBV6-1 to TRBJ1-1, with TRBD1 identical over 8 bases. The CDR3 has 16 residues. Germline values: CDR1 MNHNS, CDR2 SASEGT. V lost 6 bases, J lost 6 bases, and 15 bases stayed unmatched. The CDR3 DNA sequence: TGTGCCAGCAGAAAGATGGACAGGGTGGTTTTCGCTGAAGCTTTCTTT. Its protein is CASRKMDRVVFAEAFF.

This clonotype was counted only a few times. The chain recombines TRBV4-1 with TRBJ2-1; 15 bases match TRBD2. The CDR3 runs to 22 residues. The ends lost 2 bases at V and 0 bases at J; junction bases unmatched: 14. The germline CDR1 and CDR2 sequences are MGHRA and YSYEKL. The CDR3 region is CASSQTRGPGLAGGSSYNEQFF. The CDR3 DNA reads as TGCGCCAGCAGCCAAACCCGAGGGCCGGGACTAGCGGGAGGTTCCTCCTACAATGAGCAGTTCTTC.

This clonotype was detected many times. The junction shows a germline mismatch at one end, possibly a read error. This chain joins TRBV5-1 and TRBJ2-7, with 8 bases lining up with TRBD1. The germline CDR1 and CDR2 sequences are SGHRS and YFSETQ. The CDR3 is made up of 11 amino acids. The CDR3 reads CASSWGQESHF. The CDR3 coding sequence is TGCGCCAGCAGCTGGGGACAGGAGTCGCACTTC.

The chain carries TRBV20-1 and TRBJ2-1, with 9 bases matching TRBD1. CDR1 and CDR2 from the germline V gene are DFQATT and SNEGSKA (reference sequence). The CDR3 extends over 15 amino acids. The ends lost 3 bases at V and 7 bases at J; junction bases unmatched: 10. CDR3 region: CSARDSGTGLNEQFF. DNA of the CDR3: TGCAGTGCTAGGGACTCCGGGACAGGGCTAAATGAGCAGTTCTTC.

Ten or more counts support this clonotype. This chain connects TRBV29-1 to TRBJ2-7, with D tentatively TRBD1 (5 bases). The V and J ends lost 1 base and 5 bases respectively, with 15 bases between them. Germline CDR1 and CDR2: SQVTM and ANQGSEA. The CDR3 is 14 amino acids. Here the CDR3 reads CSVEAGQVGNEQYF. The DNA of the CDR3 is TGCAGCGTTGAAGCAGGGCAGGTGGGCAACGAGCAGTACTTC.

This clonotype was counted between two and nine times. The gene calls are TRBV7-2 and TRBJ2-2; 9 nucleotides agree with TRBD1. The germline V gene encodes CDR1 SGHTA and CDR2 FQGNSA. The trim removed 5 bases at V and 6 bases at J, leaving 4 bases unmatched. The CDR3 is 14 residues long. CDR3 nucleotides: TGTGCCAGCAGCCACCGACAGGGGGCCGGGGAGCTGTTTTTT. This sequence encodes CASSHRQGAGELFF.

In this sample, this clonotype turned up many times. The chain uses TRBV9 and TRBJ1-5, with TRBD1 as a possible D gene (5 bases). In germline, CDR1 is SGDLS, CDR2 YYNGEE. The length of the CDR3 is 14 residues. With 3 bases removed from V and 5 bases from J, the gap between germline ends came to 12 bases. CDR3 sequence: CASSGGHIDQPQHF. Written as DNA, the CDR3 is TGTGCCAGCAGCGGAGGACATATAGATCAGCCCCAGCATTTT. The full variable domain, its missing parts supplied by reference TRBV9 and TRBJ1-5, is DSGVTQTPKHLITATGQRVTLRCSPRSGDLSVYWYQQSLDQGLQFLIQYYNGEERAKGNILERFSAQQFPDLHSELNLSSLELGDSALYFCASSGGHIDQPQHFGDGTRLSIL.

This clonotype came up many times. This chain uses TRBV10-3 with TRBJ1-1; unclear D gene. Germline V gives CDR1 ENHRY, CDR2 SYGVKD. This CDR3 is 13 amino acids long. The V end was cut by 4 bases, the J end by 5 bases, with 11 bases between. The CDR3 nucleotides are TGTGCCATCAGTGTCAAGGGAGAGACTGAAGCTTTCTTT. Its translation is CAISVKGETEAFF.

The genes are TRBV4-1 and TRBJ2-1; tentatively, D is TRBD1 or TRBD2 (5 bases each). Germline-derived CDR1 and CDR2 are MGHRA and YSYEKL. Deletions cut 2 bases from V and 2 bases from J, with 10 bases between. This CDR3 spans 15 amino acids. CDR3 protein: CASSQSQGPYNEQFF. CDR3 sequence (DNA): TGCGCCAGCAGCCAAAGCCAGGGACCCTACAATGAGCAGTTCTTC.

At least ten counts were recorded for this clonotype. This chain joins TRBV5-5 and TRBJ2-7; 8 bases match TRBD1. Germline CDR1 and CDR2: SGHKS and YYEKEE (reference sequence). The CDR3 contains 12 residues. V gave up 3 bases and J gave up 5 bases; unmatched junction bases: 1. The CDR3 DNA reads as TGTGCCAGCAGCTGGACAGGGAACGAGCAGTACTTC. Encoded protein: CASSWTGNEQYF.

The J gene is TRBJ1-4, the V gene TRBV15; D gene uncertain. Trimming took 0 bases from V and 7 from J, leaving 12 bases between them. The CDR3 extends over 15 amino acids. From germline, CDR1 is LNHNV and CDR2 YYDKDF (reference sequence). The CDR3: CATSRDVVGGEKLFF. Written as DNA, the CDR3 is TGTGCCACCAGCAGAGATGTGGTGGGAGGTGAAAAACTGTTTTTT.

This clonotype came up many times. The chain is built from TRBV20-1 and TRBJ2-1, with D possibly TRBD1 on 7 matching bases. CDR1 is DFQATT, CDR2 SNEGSKA, per germline (reference sequence). This CDR3 spans 18 amino acids. V shed 6 bases and J shed 2 bases, with 26 bases lying between them. Here the CDR3 reads CSATDQGGRTLPYNEQFF. The CDR3, as DNA: TGCAGTGCCACCGACCAGGGGGGCCGAACTCTTCCCTACAATGAGCAGTTCTTC.

This clonotype was seen ten or more times. The chain joins TRBV20-1 to TRBJ2-7; D is perhaps TRBD1 or TRBD2 (7 bases each). V shed 5 bases and J shed 5 bases, with 31 bases lying between them. The CDR3 covers 18 residues. From germline, CDR1 is DFQATT and CDR2 SNEGSKA (reference sequence). The chain's CDR3 is CSAGGGSNRDSPYDEQYF. The CDR3 DNA follows: TGCAGTGCTGGGGGAGGGTCTAATCGGGACAGCCCATACGACGAGCAGTACTTC.

This clonotype was seen at least ten times. The chain combines TRBV27 with TRBJ2-1, with a weak D call TRBD2 (5 bases). This CDR3 comprises 15 residues. Germline CDR1 is MNHEY and CDR2 is SMNVEV (reference sequence). V dropped 1 base and J dropped 8 bases, with 15 bases sitting between them. The CDR3 sequence: CASSLWEGDGDEQFF. In DNA, the CDR3 is TGTGCCAGCAGTTTATGGGAAGGAGACGGGGATGAGCAGTTCTTC.

This clonotype occurred once. The chain has TRBV20-1 and TRBJ1-2; D perhaps matches TRBD1 (5 bases). The CDR3 totals 13 residues. Germline V gene lookup returns CDR1 DFQATT and CDR2 SNEGSKA (reference sequence). V lost 2 bases to trimming and J lost 7 bases, with 14 bases between them. In DNA form, the CDR3 reads TGCAGTGCTAGAAAGGGGTTGTCCGGTGGCTACACCTTC. Its protein is CSARKGLSGGYTF.

This rearrangement joins TRBV6-1 to TRBJ2-1; 12 bases are shared with TRBD2. Germline V gene data show CDR1 as MNHNS and CDR2 as SASEGT. The CDR3 spans 14 residues. Trimming took 5 bases from V and 8 from J; bases not matched to a gene: 4. CDR3 sequence reads: CASSLAGGPHEQFF. The CDR3 nucleotides read TGTGCCAGCAGTCTAGCGGGAGGGCCACATGAGCAGTTCTTC.